These T cell receptor beta chains were read from a single sample in a study of T-cell memory formation after mild COVID-19. TCRdb reprocessed the 5' RACE reads with MiXCR, giving one entry per CDR3 protein. Seen here are roughly 350,000 distinct CDR3 sequences, approximately 21% observed once, and the top ten hold 12%. Sequencing was carried out using PBMCs or a T cell subset sorted from them (not recorded which). Receptors originate from an adult woman who had mild COVID-19 (a few samples of this study predate the infection). Cell type and time point are not known. Each CDR3 is given with its conserved first and last residue. Fields, in order: V gene, CDR3 protein.

>TRBV6-2/TRBV6-3
CASSYTSMAGETQYF
>TRBV7-8
CASSPMDGAYEQYF
>TRBV10-3
CAIGSDTDTQYF
>TRBV6-6
CASSYTGLDGYTF
>TRBV15
CATSRLSGGPGETQYF
>TRBV7-3
CASSTHGQGSFEQYF
>TRBV29-1
CSVETGIGGNEQFF
>TRBV5-5
CASSWTSPTDTQYF
>TRBV7-9
CASSLTEGTDTQYF
>TRBV5-1
CASSSLLANKDEQFF
>TRBV15
CATSRGDSNQPQHF
>TRBV27
CASSLSGIGEKLFF
>TRBV6-6
CASRDRGANYGYTF
>TRBV30
CAWSSGQGSKNIQYF
>TRBV20-1
CSASKDLWGYTF
>TRBV7-9
CASSLEVQGSGQPQHF
>TRBV9
CASSVEGDGYTF
>TRBV10-3
CAISRDRDPTDTQYF
>TRBV20-1
CSARAAGGTGELFF
>TRBV14
CASSPRLAFDHEQFF
>TRBV15
CATSRGGTGGSYGYTF
>TRBV6-5
CASSYTGPMNTEAFF
>TRBV28
CASSSPHDGLATQYF
>TRBV4-2
CASSRQIRSEQYF
>TRBV9
CASSVGIAGGRTGELFF
>TRBV5-8
CASSLGRTPVHYF
>TRBV7-2
CASSYFSDQPQHF
>TRBV29-1
CSVARDRGDEQYF
>TRBV9
CASSSSGREQYF
>TRBV20-1
CSAKLAGTWGEQFF
>TRBV2
CASTGGSSYEQYF
>TRBV4-1
CASSPLAGTNYEQYF
>TRBV2
CASSRYRGNPTNEKLFF
>TRBV6-1
CASSERWGEQFF
>TRBV6-2/TRBV6-3
CASRTRMGLSAYEQYF
>TRBV2
CASQGLNDGYTF
>TRBV6-6
CASRGRKDQPQHF
>TRBV3-1
CASRQDRVGIEKLFF
>TRBV3-1
CASSQREYPSYEQYF
>TRBV7-9
CASSTRQGGYGYTF
>TRBV7-9
CASSLRESANYNEQFF